Below are 9 T cell receptor beta chains sequenced from a single sample in a study of T cells after yellow fever vaccination. TCRdb analysed the 5' RACE reads with MiXCR anew, one entry per CDR3 protein. Of 250,000 or so distinct CDR3 sequences listed, roughly 6.8% are singletons. Source: CD4+ T cells sorted from PBMCs, taken on the day of the yellow fever booster vaccination. These receptors all come from a young man who received the YFV17D yellow fever vaccine.

This clonotype was counted at least ten times. The chain joins TRBV7-2 to TRBJ2-1; D is uncertain. Trimming pared 1 base from V and 5 bases from J, leaving 12 bases between. CDR1 SGHTA and CDR2 FQGNSA come from the germline V gene. CDR3 length: 15 residues. The DNA for the CDR3 is TGTGCCAGCAGCTTAGGAGTTCTTGCTCACAATGAGCAGTTCTTC. As protein: CASSLGVLAHNEQFF.

The rearrangement links TRBV5-1 to TRBJ2-5; TRBD1 or TRBD2 may be the D gene (5 bases each). Trimming stripped 4 bases from V and 5 bases from J, with 12 bases between. Germline V CDR1 and CDR2: SGHRS, YFSETQ. The CDR3 is 13 amino acids. The CDR3 sequence: CASSQGPRETQYF. The CDR3 bases are TGCGCCAGCAGCCAGGGACCCCGGGAGACCCAGTACTTC. The whole variable domain, remainder taken from reference TRBV5-1 and TRBJ2-5, is KAGVTQTPRYLIKTRGQQVTLSCSPISGHRSVSWYQQTPGQGLQFLFEYFSETQRNKGNFPGRFSGRQFSNSRSEMNVSTLELGDSALYLCASSQGPRETQYFGPGTRLLVL.

V and J are TRBV29-1 and TRBJ2-3; 9 nucleotides match TRBD2. After removal of 4 bases from V and 3 bases from J, the junction contained 5 bases not matched to a gene. The CDR3 is 14 amino acids. Per germline, CDR1 SQVTM and CDR2 ANQGSEA. CDR3 DNA sequence: TGCAGCGTTGCGGCTAGCGGGACGACAGATACGCAGTATTTT. As protein: CSVAASGTTDTQYF.

The sample holds many counts of this clonotype. This sequence joins TRBV6-2 or TRBV6-3 and TRBJ2-1; TRBD2 aligns across 8 bases. The germline CDR1 and CDR2 sequences are MNHEY and SVGEGT. Losses at the gene ends were 5 bases for V and 13 bases for J; bases not matched to a gene: 10. This CDR3 is built from 13 residues. CDR3 region: CASSRTGTRYQFF. CDR3 DNA sequence: TGTGCCAGCAGTCGAACGGGGACTAGGTATCAGTTCTTC.

This clonotype was recorded at least ten times. The V gene is TRBV4-3, the J gene TRBJ2-7; a possible D gene is TRBD1 (6 bases). V gave up 4 bases and J gave up 7 bases, with 20 bases separating them. CDR1 and CDR2 (germline): LGHNA, YSLEER. This CDR3 has 15 residues. CDR3 DNA: TGCGCCAGCAGCCCCTTCTTCGACAGGCTAGAGGAGCAGTACTTC. It yields the protein CASSPFFDRLEEQYF.

This clonotype has only a few counts. The chain carries TRBV20-1 and TRBJ2-3, with 7 bases identical to TRBD2. Germline CDR1 reads DFQATT; CDR2 reads SNEGSKA (reference sequence). CDR3 length equals 14 residues. Unmatched junction bases numbered 3, after V lost 1 base and J lost 2 bases. In DNA, the CDR3 is TGCAGTGCTAGAGTCCTAGCGGCCACAGATACGCAGTATTTT. Residues: CSARVLAATDTQYF.

The chain joins TRBV12-3 or TRBV12-4 to TRBJ1-4, with D possibly being TRBD1 (5 bases). CDR3 length: 15 residues. Trimming cost V 5 bases and J 4 bases, with 14 bases left between them. The CDR3 DNA follows: TGTGCCAGCAGTAATCACAGGAAGGGTAATGAAAAACTGTTTTTT. It encodes CASSNHRKGNEKLFF.

This clonotype was picked up a small number of times. This chain connects TRBV18 to TRBJ2-7; D is unresolved. CDR3 length equals 15 residues. Germline V CDR1 and CDR2: KGHSH, LQKENI. V lost 0 bases and J lost 2, with 11 bases in between. As DNA, the CDR3 is TGTGCCAGCTCACCACCCGGGCAGATCCCCTACGAGCAGTACTTC. Amino acids: CASSPPGQIPYEQYF.

This clonotype was detected ten times or more. The chain recombines TRBV6-1 with TRBJ2-7; 8 positions match TRBD1. Looked up from germline, CDR1 is MNHNS and CDR2 is SASEGT. J was trimmed by 2 bases and V by 5 bases; bases with no gene match: 5. The length of the CDR3 is 14 residues. The CDR3 region is CASSTDRATYEQYF. The CDR3 DNA sequence: TGTGCCAGCAGTACGGACAGGGCAACCTACGAGCAGTACTTC.